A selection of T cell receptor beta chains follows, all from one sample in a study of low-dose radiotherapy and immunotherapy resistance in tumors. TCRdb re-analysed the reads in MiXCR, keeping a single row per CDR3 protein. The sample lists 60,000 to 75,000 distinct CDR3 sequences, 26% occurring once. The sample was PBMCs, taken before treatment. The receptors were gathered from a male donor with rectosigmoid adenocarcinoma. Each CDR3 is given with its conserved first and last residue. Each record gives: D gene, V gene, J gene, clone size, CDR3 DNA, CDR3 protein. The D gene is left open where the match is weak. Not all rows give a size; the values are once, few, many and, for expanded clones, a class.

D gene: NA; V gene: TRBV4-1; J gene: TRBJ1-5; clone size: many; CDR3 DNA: TGCGCCAGCAGCCAAGATGGGAAGACAGGATCTAATCAGCCCCAGCATTTT; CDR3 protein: CASSQDGKTGSNQPQHF
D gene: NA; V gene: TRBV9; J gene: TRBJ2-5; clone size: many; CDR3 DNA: TGTGCCAGCAGCACCGCTAGCCAGGAGACCCAGTACTTC; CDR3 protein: CASSTASQETQYF
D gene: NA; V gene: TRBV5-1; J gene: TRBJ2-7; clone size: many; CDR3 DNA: TGCGCCAGCAGCCTGGCTGAAGGAGCCGAGCAGTACTTC; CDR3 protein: CASSLAEGAEQYF
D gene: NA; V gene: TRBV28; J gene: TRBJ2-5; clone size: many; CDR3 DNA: TGTGCCAGCAGTTCCGAAGGAGGAGAGACCCAGTACTTC; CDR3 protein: CASSSEGGETQYF
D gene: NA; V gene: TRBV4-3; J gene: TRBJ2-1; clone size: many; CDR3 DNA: TGCGCCAGCAGCCAGAATTTGCCTGGGGATGAGCAGTTCTTC; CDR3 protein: CASSQNLPGDEQFF
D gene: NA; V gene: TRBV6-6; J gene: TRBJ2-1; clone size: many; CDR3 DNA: TGTGCCAGCAGGTCCCCCCAGAGCCTTTACAATGAGCAGTTCTTC; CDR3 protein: CASRSPQSLYNEQFF
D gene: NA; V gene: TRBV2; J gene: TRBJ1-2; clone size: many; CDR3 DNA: TGTGCCAGCAGAAAAAGGAGGCTTGACGATGGCTACACCTTC; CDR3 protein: CASRKRRLDDGYTF
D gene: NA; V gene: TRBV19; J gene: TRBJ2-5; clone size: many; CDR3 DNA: TGTGCCAGTAGGGAGGGGGTCGATGAGACCCAGTACTTC; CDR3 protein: CASREGVDETQYF
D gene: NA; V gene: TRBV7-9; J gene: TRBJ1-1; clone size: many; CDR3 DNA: TGTGCCAGCAGCTTAAACAGGGACACTGAAGCTTTCTTT; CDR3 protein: CASSLNRDTEAFF
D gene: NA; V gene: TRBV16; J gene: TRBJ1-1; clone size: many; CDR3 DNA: TGTGCCAGCAGCCAATCGGTAACTGAAGCTTTCTTT; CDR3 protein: CASSQSVTEAFF
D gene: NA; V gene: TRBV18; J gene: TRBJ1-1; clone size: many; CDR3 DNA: TGTGCCAGCTCACCCTCATTGGGGGGGCACACTGAAGCTTTCTTT; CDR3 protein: CASSPSLGGHTEAFF
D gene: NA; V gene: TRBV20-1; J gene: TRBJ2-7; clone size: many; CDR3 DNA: TGCAGTGCTAGACCCCTTGGGGTCTCCTACGAGCAGTACTTC; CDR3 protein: CSARPLGVSYEQYF
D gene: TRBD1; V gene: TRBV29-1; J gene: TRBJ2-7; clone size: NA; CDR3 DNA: TGCAGCGTTTCTCCCGGGACAGGGAACGAGCAGTACTTC; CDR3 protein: CSVSPGTGNEQYF
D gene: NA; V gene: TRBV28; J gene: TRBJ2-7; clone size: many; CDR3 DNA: TGTGCCAGCAGCCCTCCCTCCTACGAGCAGTACTTC; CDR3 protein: CASSPPSYEQYF
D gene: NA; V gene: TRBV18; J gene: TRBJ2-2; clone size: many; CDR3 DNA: TGTGCCAGCTCACCAAACCGCATTTCCACCGGGGAGCTGTTTTTT; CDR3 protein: CASSPNRISTGELFF
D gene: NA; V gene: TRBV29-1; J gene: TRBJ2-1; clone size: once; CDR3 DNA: TGCAGCGTTGTGTCAGTAATCGGGGGCAATGAGCAGTTCTTC; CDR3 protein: CSVVSVIGGNEQFF
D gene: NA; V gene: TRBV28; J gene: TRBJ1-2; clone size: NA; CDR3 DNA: TGTGCCACCCAGACAGCCACAGGGGGCTACACCTTC; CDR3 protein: CATQTATGGYTF
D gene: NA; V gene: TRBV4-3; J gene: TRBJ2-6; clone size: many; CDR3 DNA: TGCGCCAGCAGCCAGGCAGGGTCCAACTCTGGGGCCAACGTCCTGACTTTC; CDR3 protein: CASSQAGSNSGANVLTF
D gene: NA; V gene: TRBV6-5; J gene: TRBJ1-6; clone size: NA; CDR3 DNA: TGTGCCAGCAGTTACTCTACAGCGTATAATTCACCCCTCCACTTT; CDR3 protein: CASSYSTAYNSPLHF
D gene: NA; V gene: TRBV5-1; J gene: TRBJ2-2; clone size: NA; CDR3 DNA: NA; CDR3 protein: CASSLGQGVGELFFF
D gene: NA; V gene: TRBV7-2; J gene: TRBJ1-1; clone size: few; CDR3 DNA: TGTGCCAGCAGCGGTAACCCAGGCAGGCTGAACACTGAAGCTTTCTTT; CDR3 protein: CASSGNPGRLNTEAFF
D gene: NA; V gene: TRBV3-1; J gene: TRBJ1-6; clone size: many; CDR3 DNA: TGTGCCAGCAGCCCCAGCAACGCTAATTCACCCCTCCACTTT; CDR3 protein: CASSPSNANSPLHF
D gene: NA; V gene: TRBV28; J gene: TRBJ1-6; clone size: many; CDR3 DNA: TGTGCCAGCAGTTTCATGGCCGTTTCACCCCTCCACTTT; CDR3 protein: CASSFMAVSPLHF
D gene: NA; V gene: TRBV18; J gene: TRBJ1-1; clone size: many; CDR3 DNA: TGTGCCAGCTCACCACTCCGGGAATTGGACACTGAAGCTTTCTTT; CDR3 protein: CASSPLRELDTEAFF
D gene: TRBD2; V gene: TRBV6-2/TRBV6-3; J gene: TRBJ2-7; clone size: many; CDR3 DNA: TGTGCCAGCAGTTCACTACTAACAATAACTAGCGGCTACGAGCAGTACTTC; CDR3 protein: CASSSLLTITSGYEQYF
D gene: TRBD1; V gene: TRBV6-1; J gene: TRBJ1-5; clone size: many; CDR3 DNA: TGTGCCAGCAGTTACTCCAGGGGGCCAAATGGCAATCAGCCCCAGCATTTT; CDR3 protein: CASSYSRGPNGNQPQHF
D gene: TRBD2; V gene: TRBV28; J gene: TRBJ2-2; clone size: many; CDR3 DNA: TGTGCCAGCAGGGTGCGGGGGGGCCTGATCGGGGAGCTGTTTTTT; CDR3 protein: CASRVRGGLIGELFF
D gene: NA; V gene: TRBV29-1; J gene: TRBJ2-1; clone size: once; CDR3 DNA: TGCAGCGGGAGACGGGACAATGAGCAGTTCTTC; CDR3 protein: CSGRRDNEQFF
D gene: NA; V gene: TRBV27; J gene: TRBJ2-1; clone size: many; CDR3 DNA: TGTGCCAGCAGTCACGGTCCAGCAGTCGACAATGAGCAGTTCTTC; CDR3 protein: CASSHGPAVDNEQFF
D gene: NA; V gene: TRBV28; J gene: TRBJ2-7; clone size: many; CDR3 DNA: TGTGCCGCCGTCACAGCTTCCTACGAGCAGTACTTC; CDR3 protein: CAAVTASYEQYF
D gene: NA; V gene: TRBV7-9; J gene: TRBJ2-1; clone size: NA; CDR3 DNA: TGTGCCAGCAGCTTTTTTTATATAGCTAGTGAGCAGTTCTTC; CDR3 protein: CASSFFYIASEQFF
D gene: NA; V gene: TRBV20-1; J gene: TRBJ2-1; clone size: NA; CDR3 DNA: TGCAGTGCTACACACGGGAGTATAGACAATGAGCAGTTCTTC; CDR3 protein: CSATHGSIDNEQFF
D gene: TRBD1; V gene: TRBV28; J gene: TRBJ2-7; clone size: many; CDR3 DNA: TGTGCCAGCAGCCGGACAGGGCCCCCCTACGAGCAGTACTTC; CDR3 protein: CASSRTGPPYEQYF
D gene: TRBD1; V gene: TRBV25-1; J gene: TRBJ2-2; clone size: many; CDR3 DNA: TGTGCCAGCAGCAGGACAGGGCGGGCCGGGGAGCTGTTTTTT; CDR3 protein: CASSRTGRAGELFF
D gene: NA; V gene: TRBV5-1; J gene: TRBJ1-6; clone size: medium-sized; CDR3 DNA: TGCGCCAGCAGCCCGATCCCCCGGGGGGCGAGTGGTTCACCCCTCCACTTT; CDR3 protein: CASSPIPRGASGSPLHF
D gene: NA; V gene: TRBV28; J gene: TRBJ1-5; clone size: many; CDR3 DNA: TGTGCCAGCAGTTTAGGGCAGGGCCCGATCAGCAATCAGCCCCAGCATTTT; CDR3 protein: CASSLGQGPISNQPQHF
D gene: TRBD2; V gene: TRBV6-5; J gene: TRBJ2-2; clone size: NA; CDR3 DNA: TGTGCCAGCAGTTATTCGCGGGGAGCGGGAGGCGCGAACACCGGGGAGCTGTTTTTT; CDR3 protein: CASSYSRGAGGANTGELFF
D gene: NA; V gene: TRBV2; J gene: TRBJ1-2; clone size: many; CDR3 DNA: TGTGCCAGCAGTGAAGGGGGCTACACCTTC; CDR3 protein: CASSEGGYTF
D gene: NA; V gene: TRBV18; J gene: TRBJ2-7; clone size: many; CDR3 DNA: TGTGCCAGCTCACTATACGGGGACCCCTACGAGCAGTACTTC; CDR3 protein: CASSLYGDPYEQYF
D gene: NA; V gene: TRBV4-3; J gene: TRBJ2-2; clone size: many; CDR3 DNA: TGCGCCAGCAGCCAAGGGGGTGCGGAAACCGGGGAGCTGTTTTTT; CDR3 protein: CASSQGGAETGELFF
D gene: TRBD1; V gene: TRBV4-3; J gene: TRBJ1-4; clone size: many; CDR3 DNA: TGCGCCAGCAGCCAAAGAACAGGGGGCAATAATAATGAAAAACTGTTTTTT; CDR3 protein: CASSQRTGGNNNEKLFF
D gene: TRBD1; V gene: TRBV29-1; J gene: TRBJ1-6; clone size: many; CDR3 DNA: TGCAGCGTTGAAGGGCAGGGGGTAATGTCACCCCTCCACTTT; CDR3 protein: CSVEGQGVMSPLHF
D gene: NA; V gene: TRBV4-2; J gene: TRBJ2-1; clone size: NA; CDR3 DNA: TGTGCCAGCAGCCGAGGTAGCGTGAGCTCCTACAATGAGCAGTTCTTC; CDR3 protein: CASSRGSVSSYNEQFF
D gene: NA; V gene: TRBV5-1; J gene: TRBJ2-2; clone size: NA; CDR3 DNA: TGCGCCAGCAGCTTGGCGGAAGGCGGGCCGCCCGGGGAGCTGTTTTTT; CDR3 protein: CASSLAEGGPPGELFF
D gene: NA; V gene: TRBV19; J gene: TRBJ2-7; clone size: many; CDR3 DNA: TGTGCCAGTAGTATAGATGCTGGGCCGCGTTACGAGCAGTACTTC; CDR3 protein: CASSIDAGPRYEQYF
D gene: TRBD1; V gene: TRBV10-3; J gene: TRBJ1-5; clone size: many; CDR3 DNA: TGTGCCATCAGTGATGGACAGGGTTATAGCAATCAGCCCCAGCATTTT; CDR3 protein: CAISDGQGYSNQPQHF
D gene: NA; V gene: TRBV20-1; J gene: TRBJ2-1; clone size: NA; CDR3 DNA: TGCAGTGCCCGGACAACCTACAATGAGCAGTTCTTC; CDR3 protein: CSARTTYNEQFF
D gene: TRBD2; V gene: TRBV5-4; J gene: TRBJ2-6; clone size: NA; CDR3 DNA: TGTGCCAGCAGCGCCGGCGGGGGGGTCTCTGGGGCCAACGTCCTGACTTTC; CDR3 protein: CASSAGGGVSGANVLTF
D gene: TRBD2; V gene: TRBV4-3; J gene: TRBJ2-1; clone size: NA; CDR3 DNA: TGCGCCAGCAGCCCAAGAGTAGCGGGAGCGAGCTCCTACAATGAGCAGTTCTTC; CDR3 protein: CASSPRVAGASSYNEQFF
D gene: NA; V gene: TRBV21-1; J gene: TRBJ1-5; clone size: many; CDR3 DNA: TGTGCCAGCAGACTCTCGAACGACCAACAGCCCCAGCATTTT; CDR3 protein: CASRLSNDQQPQHF
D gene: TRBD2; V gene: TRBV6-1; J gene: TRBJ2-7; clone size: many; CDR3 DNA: TGTGCCAGCACAGCGACTAGCGGATCCTACGAGCAGTACTTC; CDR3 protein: CASTATSGSYEQYF
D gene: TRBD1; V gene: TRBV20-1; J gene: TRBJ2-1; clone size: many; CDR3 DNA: TGCAGTGTTACGGGACAGACTTGGGATGAGCAGTTCTTC; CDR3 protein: CSVTGQTWDEQFF
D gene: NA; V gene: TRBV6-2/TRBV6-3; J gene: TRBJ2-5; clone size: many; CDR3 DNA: TGTGCCAGCAGCTGGAGAGAGACCCAGTACTTC; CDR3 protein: CASSWRETQYF
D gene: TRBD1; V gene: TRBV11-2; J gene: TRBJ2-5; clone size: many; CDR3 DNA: TGTGCCAGCAGCCAGGGGGAAGTAGCCCAGTACTTC; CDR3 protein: CASSQGEVAQYF
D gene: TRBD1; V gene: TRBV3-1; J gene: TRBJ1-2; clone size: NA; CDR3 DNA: TGTGCCAGCAGCCAAGGGGCAGGGGGCGACGAATATGGCTACACCTTC; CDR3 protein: CASSQGAGGDEYGYTF
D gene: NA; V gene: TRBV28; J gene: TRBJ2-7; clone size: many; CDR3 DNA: TGTGCCAGCAGTTTCGTGGAGAGCTCCTACGAGCAGTACTTC; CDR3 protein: CASSFVESSYEQYF
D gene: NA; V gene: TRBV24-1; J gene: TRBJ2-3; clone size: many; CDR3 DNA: TGTGCCACCAGTGATTCCTCGAGTCGGGCAGATACGCAGTATTTT; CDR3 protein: CATSDSSSRADTQYF
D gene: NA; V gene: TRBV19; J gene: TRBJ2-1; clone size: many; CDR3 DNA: TGTGCCAGTAGTATGTTGCTATACAATGAGCAGTTCTTC; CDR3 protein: CASSMLLYNEQFF